This TCR beta chain was recovered during a study of shared clonotypes between healthy human individuals. Across the study: There were three CD4 naive, three CD4 memory, two CD8 naive and one CD8 memory plates per donor. General study findings and limits: In general, naive subsets displayed greater estimated richness than memory subsets did.

Note on this clone: Its antigen is not known.

The protocol was immunoSEQ multiplex PCR, while the TCRdb copy is restricted to in-frame clones and leaves out a portion. The data contain about 750,000 clones, 80% to 95% of them singletons. Germline V gene lookup returns CDR1 SQVTM and CDR2 ANQGSEA. V was pared by 4 bases and J by 3 bases, with 6 bases of the junction left unmatched. The CDR3 sequence is 15 residues long. Naive CD8 cells were CD45RO-negative, positively selected for CCR7, excluding terminally differentiated effector memory CD45RA+ cells. There were no recent acute infections or vaccinations among the donors, who were healthy HIV-negative adults.

The sequencing input was naive CD8+ T cells sorted from blood. The chain combines TRBV29-1 with TRBJ2-2; 9 bases agree with TRBD2. The clonotype originates from a man younger than 40 in good health. The CDR3 loop reads CSVAPTSGDTGELFF. The CDR3 region has the DNA TGCAGCGTTGCTCCGACTAGCGGAGACACCGGGGAGCTGTTTTTT.